This T cell receptor (beta chain) was captured by sequencing in a study of shared clonotypes between healthy human individuals. Findings of the study overall: All-four-donor shared clonotypes had higher generation probabilities than non-shared clonotypes did.

V gave up 11 bases and J gave up 0 bases; unmatched junction bases: 4. Germline CDR1 and CDR2: ENHRY and SYGVKD. The CDR3 has 13 residues. Only Caucasian adults living in Nashville, Tennessee made up the donor group. This table comes from immunoSEQ multiplex PCR, and its TCRdb copy is limited to in-frame clones, with some not included. The table includes 2 million to 2.5 million clones, 93% detected once. Of note for this clone: What it binds is not known.

The receptor's source is a man between 18 and 35 years old in good health. Some clones in this sample may be carry-over from other donors' samples. The chain has TRBV10-3 and TRBJ1-3, with 7 bases matching TRBD1. Input material: naive CD4+ T cells from PBMCs. The sample's subset: CD45RA+ positively selected. The DNA of the CDR3 is TGTGCCGCAGGGACAGTCTCTGGAAACACCATATATTTT. This encodes CAAGTVSGNTIYF.